The 21 T cell receptor beta chains listed next were all sequenced from one sample in a study of T cell responses to AZD1222 COVID-19 vaccine. Generated by immunoSEQ multiplex PCR, the TCRdb table keeps only in-frame clones and is missing some. This table has 100,000 or so clones, more than 85% appearing once. The source material was peripheral blood, sampled on day 0 of AZD1222 vaccination. The receptors derive from an adult in good health.

This clone was picked up a small number of times. The V call is TRBV9, the J call TRBJ2-6; D uncertain. Germline V lookup: CDR1 SGDLS, CDR2 YYNGEE. CDR3 length equals 15 residues. Trimming cost V 1 base and J 1 base, with 6 bases left between them. CDR3 residues: CASSVSSSGANVLTF. CDR3 bases: TGTGCCAGCAGCGTATCCTCTTCTGGGGCCAACGTCCTGACTTTC.

V gene TRBV30 combines with J gene TRBJ2-5; TRBD1 matches 9 bases. Germline CDR1 reads GTSNPN; CDR2 reads SVGIG (reference sequence). The CDR3 length is 19 residues. The V gene end was trimmed by 5 bases and the J gene end by 1 base; junction bases not matched to a gene: 20. The DNA of the CDR3 is TGTGCCTGGCGTGAACAGGGGGCGCTTAGGAACTTCGGCCAAGAGACCCAGTACTTC. Translation gives CAWREQGALRNFGQETQYF. The entire variable domain, with the rest obtained from reference TRBV30 and TRBJ2-5, is as follows: SQTIHQWPATLVQPVGSPLSLECTVEGTSNPNLYWYRQAAGRGLQLLFYSVGIGQISSEVPQNLSASRPQDRQFILSSKKLLLSDSGFYLCAWREQGALRNFGQETQYFGPGTRLLVL.

This clone was counted a single time. The genes are TRBV7-9 and TRBJ1-1; the match to TRBD1 covers 8 bases. CDR1 SEHNR and CDR2 FQNEAQ come from the germline V gene (reference sequence). The CDR3 consists of 14 residues. The junction had 11 bases not matched to a gene; V was cut back by 5 bases and J by 9 bases. The CDR3 spells CASSPPGQVLQAFF. CDR3 nucleotide sequence: TGTGCCAGCAGCCCACCGGGACAGGTGCTTCAAGCTTTCTTT.

The chain recombines TRBV7-2 with TRBJ1-4, with D unresolved. The germline V gene encodes CDR1 SGHTA and CDR2 FQGNSA. Trimming took 4 bases from V and 3 from J, leaving 9 bases between them. The CDR3 is 14 residues long. The CDR3 loop reads CASSSGVPNEKLFF. The CDR3 bases are TGTGCCAGCAGCTCAGGAGTGCCTAATGAAAAACTGTTTTTT.

V and J are TRBV11-1 and TRBJ2-7, with D perhaps assigned TRBD1 or TRBD2 (5 bases each). The CDR3 spans 15 residues. V gave up 5 bases and J gave up 4 bases, with 18 bases separating them. Germline lookup yields CDR1 SGHAT and CDR2 FQDESV (reference sequence). In DNA form, the CDR3 reads TGTGCCAGCAGCGAGGGACCGGCTAACAATTACGAGCAGTACTTC. This gives the protein CASSEGPANNYEQYF.

This clone was seen more than once but under ten times. The chain carries TRBV5-6 and TRBJ1-1; D not resolved. V lost 0 bases, J lost 4 bases, and 10 bases lay in between. Germline CDR1 is SGHDT and CDR2 is YYEEEE. The CDR3 runs to 14 residues. The CDR3 reads CASSLVPWGTEAFF. The CDR3 region has the DNA TGTGCCAGCAGCTTGGTTCCCTGGGGCACTGAAGCTTTCTTT.

The chain employs TRBV9 and TRBJ2-1, with D maybe TRBD1 (5 bases). CDR1 is SGDLS and CDR2 is YYNGEE in the germline V gene. V lost 0 bases, J lost 6 bases, and 7 bases lay in between. This CDR3 has 13 residues. The CDR3 sequence is CASSVGQSNEQFF. The DNA of the CDR3 is TGTGCCAGCAGCGTAGGACAGTCCAATGAGCAGTTCTTC.

This clone has just one count. The chain links TRBV14 to TRBJ2-7; D unclear. Germline V CDR1 and CDR2: SGHDN, FVKESK. This CDR3 has 14 residues. V lost 2 bases to trimming and J lost 3 bases, with 11 bases between them. The CDR3 region is CASSQQTPDYEQYF. CDR3 sequence (DNA): TGTGCCAGCAGCCAACAGACACCCGACTACGAGCAGTACTTC.

The rearrangement links TRBV5-1 to TRBJ2-5; weak D call: TRBD1 (6 bases). Trimming took 0 bases from V and 1 from J, leaving 10 bases between them. Germline CDR1 is SGHRS and CDR2 is YFSETQ. CDR3 length: 15 amino acids. In DNA, the CDR3 is TGCGCCAGCAGCTTGGTCGGGACATCCCAAGAGACCCAGTACTTC. Encoded protein: CASSLVGTSQETQYF.

A single count supports this clone. The J gene is TRBJ1-2, the V gene TRBV5-4; TRBD1 matches at 10 bases. With 4 bases clipped from V and 7 bases from J, the junction kept 7 bases outside the gene matches. CDR3 length equals 14 residues. From germline, CDR1 is SGHNT and CDR2 YYREEE (reference sequence). CDR3 DNA sequence: TGTGCCAGCAGCCCGGGACAGGGGTTCGTTGGCTACACCTTC. Translating it yields CASSPGQGFVGYTF.

The chain combines TRBV5-1 with TRBJ2-3; 9 positions agree with TRBD1. Per germline, CDR1 SGHRS and CDR2 YFSETQ. Trimming removed 2 bases from V and 6 bases from J; junction bases left unmatched: 4. The CDR3 spans 14 residues. The CDR3, as DNA: TGCGCCAGCAGCTTACAGGGGGCGCAGGATACGCAGTATTTT. Residues: CASSLQGAQDTQYF.

This chain connects TRBV20-1 to TRBJ2-7; a weak D match, TRBD1 (5 bases). Per the germline V gene, CDR1 is DFQATT and CDR2 is SNEGSKA (reference sequence). Trimming removed 6 bases from V and 3 bases from J, with 9 bases in between. This CDR3 is 11 amino acids long. The CDR3 protein is CSAVQGYEQYF. DNA of the CDR3: TGCAGTGCCGTCCAGGGCTACGAGCAGTACTTC.

This clone occurred once. The chain uses TRBV28 and TRBJ1-5, with D possibly being TRBD1 (5 bases). The germline gives CDR1 MDHEN, CDR2 SYDVKM. Deletions cut 6 bases from V and 7 bases from J, with 16 bases between. This CDR3 contains 14 residues. In DNA, the CDR3 is TGTGCCAGCAGCCCCCCAGGGTTCCGGCAGCCCCAGCATTTT. Translated: CASSPPGFRQPQHF.

This chain links TRBV7-2 with TRBJ2-2, with 8 nucleotides matching TRBD1. Germline CDR1 is SGHTA and CDR2 is FQGNSA. J lost 3 bases, V lost 5 bases, and 17 bases had no gene match. This CDR3 comprises 19 residues. Here the CDR3 reads CASSIMPRRTGNYTGELFF. CDR3 DNA: TGTGCCAGCAGCATAATGCCCCGACGGACAGGGAATTACACCGGGGAGCTGTTTTTT.

The chain employs TRBV28 and TRBJ1-1; the D gene is possibly TRBD1 (5 bases). The CDR3 extends over 16 amino acids. V lost 2 bases to trimming and J lost 1 base, with 14 bases between them. Germline V lookup: CDR1 MDHEN, CDR2 SYDVKM. The CDR3 is CASSLGGRVRNTEAFF. CDR3 in DNA: TGTGCCAGCAGTTTAGGGGGAAGGGTCCGGAACACTGAAGCTTTCTTT. The whole variable domain, remainder taken from reference TRBV28 and TRBJ1-1, is DVKVTQSSRYLVKRTGEKVFLECVQDMDHENMFWYRQDPGLGLRLIYFSYDVKMKEKGDIPEGYSVSREKKERFSLILESASTNQTSMYLCASSLGGRVRNTEAFFGQGTRLTVV.

This sequence joins TRBV30 and TRBJ1-1; TRBD1 is a possible D gene (5 bases). The ends were cut back, 2 bases at V and 6 bases at J, with 16 bases in the middle. The CDR3 is 14 amino acids. Germline V gene data show CDR1 as GTSNPN and CDR2 as SVGIG (reference sequence). The CDR3 protein is CAWSRTGTPPEAFF. The CDR3 DNA reads TGTGCCTGGAGTCGGACGGGGACCCCGCCTGAAGCTTTCTTT.

V is TRBV6-2 or TRBV6-3 and J is TRBJ1-2; the match to TRBD1 covers 12 bases. This CDR3 is built from 17 residues. Germline V gene lookup returns CDR1 MNHEY and CDR2 SVGEGT. Trimming cost V 6 bases and J 7 bases; bases outside gene matches: 15. In nucleotides, the CDR3 is TGTGCCAGCAGCCGAACACTCCCGGGACAGGGGGCGCTTGGCTACACCTTC. Amino acids: CASSRTLPGQGALGYTF.

This clone was counted between two and nine times. The V and J genes are TRBV18 and TRBJ1-5; no reliable D call. The ends were cut back, 3 bases at V and 4 bases at J, with 10 bases in the middle. Germline CDR1 KGHSH, CDR2 LQKENI. CDR3 length equals 14 residues. The CDR3 here is CASSPGGQNQPQHF. The CDR3 DNA follows: TGTGCCAGCTCACCGGGAGGGCAAAATCAGCCCCAGCATTTT. The whole variable domain, remainder taken from reference TRBV18 and TRBJ1-5, is NAGVMQNPRHLVRRRGQEARLRCSPMKGHSHVYWYRQLPEEGLKFMVYLQKENIIDESGMPKERFSAEFPKEGPSILRIQQVVRGDSAAYFCASSPGGQNQPQHFGDGTRLSIL.

This rearrangement joins TRBV19 to TRBJ2-7, with D possibly being TRBD2 (6 bases). The V gene lost 5 bases and the J gene lost 4 bases, with 21 bases spanning the gap. This CDR3 is 16 amino acids long. Germline CDR1 LNHDA, CDR2 SQIVND (reference sequence). This chain's CDR3 is CASSPRGASGVYEQYF. The CDR3 coding sequence is TGTGCCAGTAGTCCCCGCGGGGCCAGTGGTGTGTACGAGCAGTACTTC.

This clone occurred a few times. The genes are TRBV6-5 and TRBJ2-2; tentative D call: TRBD1 (5 bases). V lost 5 bases and J 3 bases, leaving 10 bases between the germline ends. The CDR3 runs to 14 residues. Germline V gives CDR1 MNHEY, CDR2 SVGAGI. The CDR3 sequence: CASSHRPYTGELFF. The CDR3 DNA follows: TGTGCCAGCAGTCACAGGCCCTACACCGGGGAGCTGTTTTTT.

In this sample, this clone turned up once. The chain recombines TRBV9 with TRBJ1-5; no reliable D call. The CDR3 extends over 12 amino acids. Per germline, CDR1 SGDLS and CDR2 YYNGEE. Deletions cut 4 bases from V and 3 bases from J, with 5 bases between. CDR3 loop: CASSSNNQPQHF. Written as DNA, the CDR3 is TGTGCCAGCAGCTCTAACAATCAGCCCCAGCATTTT.